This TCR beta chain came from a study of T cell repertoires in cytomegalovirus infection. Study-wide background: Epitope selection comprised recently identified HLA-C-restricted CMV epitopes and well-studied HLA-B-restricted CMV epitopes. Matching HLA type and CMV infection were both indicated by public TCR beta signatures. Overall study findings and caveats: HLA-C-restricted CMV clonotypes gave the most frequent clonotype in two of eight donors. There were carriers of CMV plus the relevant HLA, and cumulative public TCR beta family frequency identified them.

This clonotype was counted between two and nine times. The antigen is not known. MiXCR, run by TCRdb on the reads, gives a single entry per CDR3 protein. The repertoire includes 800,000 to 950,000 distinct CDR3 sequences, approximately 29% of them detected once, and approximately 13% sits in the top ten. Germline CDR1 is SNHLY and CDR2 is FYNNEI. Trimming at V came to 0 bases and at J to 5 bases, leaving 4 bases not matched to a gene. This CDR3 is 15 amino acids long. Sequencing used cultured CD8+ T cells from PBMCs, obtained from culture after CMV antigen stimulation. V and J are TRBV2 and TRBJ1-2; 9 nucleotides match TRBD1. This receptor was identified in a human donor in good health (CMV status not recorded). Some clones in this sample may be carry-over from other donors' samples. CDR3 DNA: TGTGCCAGCAGTGAAGCTACAGGGGGCTTTTATGGCTACACCTTC. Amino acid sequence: CASSEATGGFYGYTF.